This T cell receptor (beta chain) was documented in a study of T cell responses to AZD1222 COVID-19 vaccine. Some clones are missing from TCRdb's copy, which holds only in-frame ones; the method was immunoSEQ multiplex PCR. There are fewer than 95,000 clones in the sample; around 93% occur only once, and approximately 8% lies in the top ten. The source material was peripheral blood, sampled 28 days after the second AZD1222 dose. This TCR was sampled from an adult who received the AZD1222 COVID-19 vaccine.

The CDR3 nucleotides are TGTGCCAGCAGCCCCGGGGGGGGCATTGGGTCCTACGAGCAGTACTTC. Protein: CASSPGGGIGSYEQYF. The chain uses TRBV5-4 and TRBJ2-7; 8 bases map to TRBD2. CDR3 length: 16 amino acids. V shed 4 bases, J shed 1 base, and the junction held 10 bases outside the gene matches. Germline-derived CDR1 and CDR2 are SGHNT and YYREEE (reference sequence). Filled out from reference TRBV5-4 and TRBJ2-7, the complete variable domain reads ETGVTQSPTHLIKTRGQQVTLRCSSQSGHNTVSWYQQALGQGPQFIFQYYREEENGRGNFPPRFSGLQFPNYSSELNVNALELDDSALYLCASSPGGGIGSYEQYFGPGTRLTVT.